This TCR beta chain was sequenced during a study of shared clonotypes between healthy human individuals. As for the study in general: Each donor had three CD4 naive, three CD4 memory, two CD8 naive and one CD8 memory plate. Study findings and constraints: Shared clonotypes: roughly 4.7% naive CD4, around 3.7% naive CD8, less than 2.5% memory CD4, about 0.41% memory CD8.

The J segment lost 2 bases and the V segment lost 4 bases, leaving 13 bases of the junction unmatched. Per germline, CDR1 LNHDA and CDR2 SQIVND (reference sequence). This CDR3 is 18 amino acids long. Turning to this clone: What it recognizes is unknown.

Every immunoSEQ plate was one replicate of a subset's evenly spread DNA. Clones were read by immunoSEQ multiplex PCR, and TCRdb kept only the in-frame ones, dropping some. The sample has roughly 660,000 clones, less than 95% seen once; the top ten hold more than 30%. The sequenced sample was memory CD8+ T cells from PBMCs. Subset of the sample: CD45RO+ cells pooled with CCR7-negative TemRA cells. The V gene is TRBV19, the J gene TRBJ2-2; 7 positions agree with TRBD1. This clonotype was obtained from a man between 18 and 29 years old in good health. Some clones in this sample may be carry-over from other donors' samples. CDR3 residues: CASSRPHRSGGNTGELFF. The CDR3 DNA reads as TGTGCCAGTAGTAGACCTCATCGGTCAGGGGGTAACACCGGGGAGCTGTTTTTT.